This T cell receptor (beta chain) was sequenced for a study of T cell responses to AZD1222 COVID-19 vaccine. Study results and limitations: Among spike-specific TCRs, nearly half reportedly target unmutated variant regions.

A note on this clone: Its antigen is not identified.

Profiling relied on immunoSEQ multiplex PCR, and the TCRdb table lists in-frame clones only, not all of them. The table has roughly 100,000 clones, about 88% seen once. CDR1 SGHDT and CDR2 YYEEEE come from the germline V gene. V dropped 1 base and J dropped 2 bases, with 12 bases sitting between them. This CDR3 has 15 residues. The receptor's source is an adult who received the AZD1222 COVID-19 vaccine. J is TRBJ2-5 and V is TRBV5-6, with a possible D match to TRBD2 (5 bases). Material: peripheral blood, obtained 28 days after the second AZD1222 dose. CDR3 sequence: CASSLMRGWQETQYF. CDR3 bases: TGTGCCAGCAGCTTGATGAGAGGGTGGCAAGAGACCCAGTACTTC.